This is a list of T cell receptor beta chains from one sample in a study of CD8 T cells in ankylosing spondylitis. TCRdb independently ran MiXCR on the 5' RACE reads; one entry per CDR3 protein. The sample holds about 330,000 distinct CDR3 sequences, 8% seen once. The sequenced material came from blood, either unsorted or a sorted T cell fraction (not recorded which). These TCRs come from a male donor with ankylosing spondylitis. CDR3s include the opening cysteine and the closing phenylalanine or tryptophan. D genes are given only for firm matches. Clone size is not always given. Where it is, it says once, few, many or a class for expanded clones.

J	D	V	size	DNA	CDR3
TRBJ2-3	NA	TRBV20-1	NA	TGCAGTGCTAGCAAGGGATCCGGTTTCACAGATACGCAGTATTTT	CSASKGSGFTDTQYF
TRBJ1-4	TRBD1	TRBV5-1	many	TGCGCCAGCAGCTTGGCCGGGACAGGGGATGAAAAACTGTTTTTT	CASSLAGTGDEKLFF
TRBJ1-1	NA	TRBV29-1	few	TGCAGCGTGGTTGTCCGAGGGGGCACTGAAGCTTTCTTT	CSVVVRGGTEAFF
TRBJ1-5	NA	TRBV29-1	NA	TGCAGCGTTGTAACAGGCAATAGCAATCAGCCCCAGCATTTT	CSVVTGNSNQPQHF
TRBJ1-2	NA	TRBV28	few	TGTGCCAGCGGAACGGGGATCTATGGCTACACCTTC	CASGTGIYGYTF
TRBJ2-3	TRBD2	TRBV28	many	TGTGCCAGCAGCCCCTCGATCGGACTAGCGGGAGACACAGATACGCAGTATTTT	CASSPSIGLAGDTDTQYF
TRBJ2-3	NA	TRBV29-1	NA	TGCAGCGTTGAAGATAGAGCAGATACGCAGTATTTT	CSVEDRADTQYF
TRBJ2-3	NA	TRBV21-1	NA	TGTGCCAGCAGCAAGGGGACAGGGCTCACAGATACGCAGTATTTT	CASSKGTGLTDTQYF
TRBJ2-1	NA	TRBV3-1	many	TGTGCCAGCAGCCAACCTGACAATGAGCAGTTCTTC	CASSQPDNEQFF
TRBJ2-3	TRBD2	TRBV9	few	TGTGCCAGCAGCGTAGGGAGCGGGAGTCGCACAGATACGCAGTATTTT	CASSVGSGSRTDTQYF
TRBJ2-1	NA	TRBV7-2	few	TGTGCCAGCAGCTTATCAGACCTGCGGGACAATGAGCAGTTCTTC	CASSLSDLRDNEQFF
TRBJ2-5	TRBD1	TRBV7-2	NA	TGTGCCAGCAGCGGTCTGGGACAGGGGCGAGAGACCCAGTACTTC	CASSGLGQGRETQYF
TRBJ1-1	NA	TRBV12-3/TRBV12-4	NA	TGTGCCAGCAGTTCAACCAGGGACACTGAAGCTTTCTTT	CASSSTRDTEAFF
TRBJ2-1	TRBD2	TRBV27	many	TGTGCCAGCAGCTTTGGACTAGCTAGCTCCTACAATGAGCAGTTCTTC	CASSFGLASSYNEQFF
TRBJ2-1	TRBD2	TRBV12-3/TRBV12-4	NA	TGTGCCAGCAGTCCTAGCGGGAGTATCTACAATGAGCAGTTCTTC	CASSPSGSIYNEQFF
TRBJ2-2	NA	TRBV6-1	few	TGTGCCAGCATGACTACTTTCTCGTTCACCGGGGAGCTGTTTTTT	CASMTTFSFTGELFF
TRBJ2-4	NA	TRBV20-1	few	TGCAGTGCTAGCGGTGGTATAGCCCAAAACATTCAGTACTTC	CSASGGIAQNIQYF
TRBJ2-1	NA	TRBV5-1	many	TGCGCCAGCAGCGTAGGGACTCTCGCCTCCTACAATGAGCAGTTCTTC	CASSVGTLASYNEQFF
TRBJ2-1	NA	TRBV6-1	NA	TGTGCCAGCACCGAAAGGGAGAGTCTGAGCTCCTACAATGAGCAGTTCTTC	CASTERESLSSYNEQFF
TRBJ2-2	TRBD2	TRBV7-9	few	TGTGCCAGCAGCCACGACACACTAGCGGGAGGTGTCGGGGAGCTGTTTTTT	CASSHDTLAGGVGELFF
TRBJ2-7	NA	TRBV5-1	many	TGCGCCAGCAGCTTCGAAGGAGATTACTCCTACGAGCAGTACTTC	CASSFEGDYSYEQYF
TRBJ1-5	NA	TRBV27	few	TGTGCCAGCAGTTCCAAGGGCGAAAAGCCCCAGCATTTT	CASSSKGEKPQHF
TRBJ2-7	NA	TRBV3-1	few	TGTGCCAGCAGCCAAGATTACGGGGGCTCGGCCTACGAGCAGTACTTC	CASSQDYGGSAYEQYF
TRBJ1-6	NA	TRBV9	few	TGTGCCAGCAGCGCGAGGCTTACTAATTCACCCCTCCACTTT	CASSARLTNSPLHF
TRBJ1-2	TRBD1	TRBV12-3/TRBV12-4	NA	TGTGCCAGCAGTTTAGCGACAGGGGTTATCTATGGCTACACCTTC	CASSLATGVIYGYTF
TRBJ1-6	NA	TRBV2	NA	TGTGCCAGCGCGATAGGAGATGGCTCACCCCTCCACTTT	CASAIGDGSPLHF
TRBJ2-5	TRBD2	TRBV6-2/TRBV6-3	many	TGTGCCAGCAGTTACTCGATAAGACCTAGCGGCCAGGGAGAGACCCAGTACTTC	CASSYSIRPSGQGETQYF
TRBJ2-1	NA	TRBV10-3	few	TGTGCCATCAGAATCCCGAGCTACAATGAGCAGTTCTTC	CAIRIPSYNEQFF
TRBJ2-6	NA	TRBV12-3/TRBV12-4	NA	TGTGCCAGCAGTAAACTTCGGGCCAACGTCCTGACTTTC	CASSKLRANVLTF
TRBJ2-1	TRBD2	TRBV6-1	few	TGTGCCAGCAGCACTACTAGCGGGAAAATGGGCTCCTACAATGAGCAGTTCTTC	CASSTTSGKMGSYNEQFF
TRBJ2-7	TRBD1	TRBV2	many	TGTGCCAGCAGGAGCCCCAGGGGGCAGTACGAGCAGTACTTC	CASRSPRGQYEQYF
TRBJ2-1	NA	TRBV12-3/TRBV12-4	NA	TGTGCCAGCAGTTTAATCAGGAACAATGAGCAGTTCTTC	CASSLIRNNEQFF
TRBJ1-2	TRBD1	TRBV2	few	TGTGCCAGCAGAGAATTAGGACAGGGCCCGGGAGGCTACACCTTC	CASRELGQGPGGYTF
TRBJ2-2	NA	TRBV12-3/TRBV12-4	many	TGTGCCAGCAGCCCGAGGACGGGGAACACCGGGGAGCTGTTTTTT	CASSPRTGNTGELFF
TRBJ2-3	TRBD2	TRBV25-1	few	TGTGCCAGCAGACTAGCGGGGGACACAGATACGCAGTATTTT	CASRLAGDTDTQYF
TRBJ2-3	NA	TRBV4-2	few	TGTGCCAGCGCCGGGGTGAAGGGGCGAGCAGATACGCAGTATTTT	CASAGVKGRADTQYF
TRBJ2-3	NA	TRBV27	NA	TGTGCCAGCAGCCCGAATGTGGGGGGTACAGATACGCAGTATTTT	CASSPNVGGTDTQYF
TRBJ2-7	NA	TRBV29-1	few	TGCAGCGTTGGCCCAGTCTCCTACGAGCAGTACTTC	CSVGPVSYEQYF
TRBJ1-1	NA	TRBV12-3/TRBV12-4	few	TGTGCCAGCAGTTTACTCCGGGCCGTGAACACTGAAGCTTTCTTT	CASSLLRAVNTEAFF
TRBJ2-3	TRBD2	TRBV4-2	many	TGTGCCAGCAGCCAAGACCCCGGGACTAGCGGGAGGGCCGTATCAGATACGCAGTATTTT	CASSQDPGTSGRAVSDTQYF
TRBJ2-1	TRBD2	TRBV12-3/TRBV12-4	NA	TGTGCCAGCAGCCTAGGACTAGCGGGAGGAAGGAATGAGCAGTTCTTC	CASSLGLAGGRNEQFF
TRBJ1-5	TRBD1	TRBV20-1	many	TGCAGTGCTACGAACGGACAGGTCGGTCAGCCCCAGCATTTT	CSATNGQVGQPQHF
TRBJ2-7	TRBD2	TRBV7-8	NA	TGTGCCAGCAGCTTAGAATCTAGCCGGGCCGGGAGGACCTACGAGCAGTACTTC	CASSLESSRAGRTYEQYF